This T cell receptor (beta chain) was recovered during a study of shared clonotypes between healthy human individuals. Study-level findings and limits: Clonotype sharing across several donors was observed for around 5% of naive CD4 clonotypes.

This CDR3 contains 13 residues. V gave up 7 bases and J gave up 6 bases, with 14 bases separating them. CDR1 SNHLY and CDR2 FYNNEI come from the germline V gene. About this clone: Its antigen is undetermined.

Generated by immunoSEQ multiplex PCR, the TCRdb table keeps only in-frame clones and is missing some. The sample holds 1.4 million to 1.5 million clones, approximately 97% seen once. V usage is TRBV2 and J usage is TRBJ2-3, with D uncertain. The source of this sequence is a man aged 30 to 39 in good health. The source material was naive CD4+ T cells sorted from blood. The sample's subset: CD45RA+ positively selected. The CDR3 DNA sequence: TGTGCCAGCACCAATGAAGCTTTGGATACGCAGTATTTT. Translating it yields CASTNEALDTQYF.